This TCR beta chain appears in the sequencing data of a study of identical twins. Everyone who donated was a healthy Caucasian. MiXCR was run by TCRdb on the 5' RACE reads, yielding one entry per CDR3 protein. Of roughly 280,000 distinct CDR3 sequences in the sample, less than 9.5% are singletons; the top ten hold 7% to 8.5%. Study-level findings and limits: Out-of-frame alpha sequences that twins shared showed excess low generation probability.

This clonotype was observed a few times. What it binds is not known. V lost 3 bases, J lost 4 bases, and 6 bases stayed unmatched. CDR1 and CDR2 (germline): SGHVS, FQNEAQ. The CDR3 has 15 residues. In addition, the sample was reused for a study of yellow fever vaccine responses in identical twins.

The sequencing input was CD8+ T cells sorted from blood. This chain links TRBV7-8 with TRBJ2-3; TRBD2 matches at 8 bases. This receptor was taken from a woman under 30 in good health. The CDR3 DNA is TGTGCCAGCAGCTTGGCGGGGGGCGTCGCAGATACGCAGTATTTT. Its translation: CASSLAGGVADTQYF.